These 28 T cell receptor beta chains originate from one sample sequenced in a study of blood T cell repertoires in COVID-19 (dated by TCRdb to the early 2020s). Libraries were prepared through the immunoSEQ multiplex PCR assay. Held by TCRdb, this immuneACCESS table contains in-frame sequences only and omits some clones. Under half of the omission traces to an unresolved V gene where checked; the cause of the rest is unknown. This sample comprises about 320,000 clones, approximately 90% of them detected only once. The top ten constitute approximately 5.3% of the sample. Sequencing input: PBMCs or T cells enriched from blood (not recorded which). These TCRs come from a woman aged 30 to 39 who had recovered from COVID-19.

This chain joins TRBV2 and TRBJ2-2, with 9 bases aligning to TRBD1. The junction had 10 bases not matched to a gene; V was cut back by 5 bases and J by 6 bases. The CDR3 length is 16 residues. CDR1 and CDR2 (germline): SNHLY, FYNNEI. The CDR3 is CASSIGGQGRAGELFF. The CDR3 DNA is TGTGCCAGCAGTATTGGGGGACAGGGTAGGGCCGGGGAGCTGTTTTTT.

This rearrangement joins TRBV27 to TRBJ1-5; 8 bases line up with TRBD1. Germline V gives CDR1 MNHEY, CDR2 SMNVEV (reference sequence). V shed 0 bases, J shed 7 bases, and the junction held 2 bases outside the gene matches. The CDR3 has 14 amino acids. DNA for the CDR3: TGTGCCAGCAGTTTATCGCAGGGGGCGCAGCCCCAGCATTTT. This sequence encodes CASSLSQGAQPQHF.

CDR3 nucleotide sequence: TGTGCCAGCAGTGACTCCGAGGCCGGGGAGCTGTTTTTT. The encoded protein is CASSDSEAGELFF. The chain combines TRBV6-4 with TRBJ2-2; D gene ambiguous. V lost 0 bases and J lost 6, with 5 bases in between. This CDR3 spans 13 amino acids. Germline V gene data show CDR1 as MRHNA and CDR2 as SNTAGT.

The rearrangement joins TRBV9 to TRBJ1-1; D remains unclear. There are 12 residues in the CDR3. The V gene's germline CDR1 is SGDLS and CDR2 YYNGEE. The V end was cut by 4 bases, the J end by 1 base, with 5 bases between. CDR3 sequence: CASSRGNTEAFF. The DNA of the CDR3 is TGTGCCAGCAGCCGGGGGAACACTGAAGCTTTCTTT.

The CDR3 DNA sequence: TGTGCCATCAGTGAACTCAGCACAGATACGCAGTATTTT. This gives the protein CAISELSTDTQYF. The chain uses TRBV10-3 and TRBJ2-3; D not resolved. Germline CDR1 and CDR2: ENHRY and SYGVKD. The germline V and J ends were trimmed by 3 bases and 0 bases, with 4 bases remaining between them. The CDR3 loop spans 13 amino acids.

The chain carries TRBV7-9 and TRBJ2-5; D gene ambiguous. This CDR3 spans 12 amino acids. Germline V gives CDR1 SEHNR, CDR2 FQNEAQ (reference sequence). V dropped 5 bases and J dropped 4 bases, with 8 bases sitting between them. Here the CDR3 DNA reads TGTGCCAGCAGCACATACATAGAGACCCAGTACTTC. This gives the protein CASSTYIETQYF.

The chain carries TRBV6-5 and TRBJ2-7, with D possibly matching TRBD1 (6 bases). Germline-derived CDR1 and CDR2 are MNHEY and SVGAGI. The CDR3 is 14 residues long. V lost 10 bases and J lost 0, with 16 bases in between. The CDR3 nucleotides read TGTGCCATCAAGGGACATCGGGGCTCCTACGAGCAGTACTTC. Residues: CAIKGHRGSYEQYF.

The CDR3 DNA sequence: TGTGCCAGCAGCGAAGCCAGCTCCTACGAGCAGTACTTC. It encodes CASSEASSYEQYF. The rearrangement links TRBV3-1 (or the pseudogene TRBV3-2) to TRBJ2-7; no definite D call. V shed 5 bases and J shed 0 bases, with 8 bases lying between them. The CDR3 spans 13 residues. CDR1 LGHDT and CDR2 YNNKEL come from the germline V gene (reference sequence).

The V call is TRBV11-3, the J call TRBJ2-1; no definite D call. V shed 1 base and J shed 0 bases, with 7 bases lying between them. In germline, CDR1 is SGHNT, CDR2 YENEEA. There are 15 residues in the CDR3. CDR3 sequence: CASSLGGSSYNEQFF. CDR3 DNA: TGTGCCAGCAGCTTAGGCGGTAGCTCCTACAATGAGCAGTTCTTC. Full variable domain (remainder filled in from reference TRBV11-3 and TRBJ2-1): EAGVVQSPRYKIIEKKQPVAFWCNPISGHNTLYWYLQNLGQGPELLIRYENEEAVDDSQLPKDRFSAERLKGVDSTLKIQPAELGDSAVYLCASSLGGSSYNEQFFGPGTRLTVL.

The rearrangement uses TRBV2 and TRBJ1-5, with TRBD1 matching 7 bases. V lost 4 bases to trimming and J lost 7 bases; unmatched junction nucleotides: 7. Per germline, CDR1 SNHLY and CDR2 FYNNEI. The CDR3 covers 14 residues. Here the CDR3 reads CASSVATGSQPQHF. Here the CDR3 DNA reads TGTGCCAGCAGTGTCGCGACAGGGTCCCAGCCCCAGCATTTT.

The chain couples TRBV19 to TRBJ2-3; possible D gene TRBD2, 6 bases. CDR1 and CDR2 (germline): LNHDA, SQIVND (reference sequence). The germline V and J ends were trimmed by 6 bases and 3 bases, with 13 bases remaining between them. The CDR3 runs to 14 residues. The CDR3 region is CASSPGGGTDTQYF. Written as DNA, the CDR3 is TGTGCCAGTAGCCCCGGAGGAGGGACAGATACGCAGTATTTT. The full variable domain, in which reference TRBV19 and TRBJ2-3 provide the parts outside the CDR3, is DGGITQSPKYLFRKEGQNVTLSCEQNLNHDAMYWYRQDPGQGLRLIYYSQIVNDFQKGDIAEGYSVSREKKESFPLTVTSAQKNPTAFYLCASSPGGGTDTQYFGPGTRLTVL.

The chain joins TRBV21-1 to TRBJ2-3; TRBD2 is the table's D call, not checked against the DNA. TRBV21-1 is a pseudogene. CDR3 size: 19 residues. The CDR3 DNA sequence: TGTGCCAGCAGCACCCGCCCTAGGCTAGCGGGGGTGAGCACAGATACGCAGTATTTT. This translates into CASSTRPRLAGVSTDTQYF.

The chain is built from TRBV5-1 and TRBJ1-1, with a weak D call TRBD1 (6 bases). V shed 0 bases and J shed 7 bases, with 10 bases lying between them. There are 13 residues in the CDR3. Germline-derived CDR1 and CDR2 are SGHRS and YFSETQ. The CDR3 loop is CASSLGTALEAFF. In DNA form, the CDR3 reads TGCGCCAGCAGCTTGGGGACAGCTCTTGAAGCTTTCTTT.

This clone has just a few counts. Other DNA variants within this sample encode the same CDR3. The CDR3 nucleotides are TGTGCCAGCAGCTTCCTAGCGGGGGGCTCCACAGATACGCAGTATTTT. Translating gives CASSFLAGGSTDTQYF. The V and J genes are TRBV5-5 and TRBJ2-3; 11 nucleotides agree with TRBD2. The J segment lost 2 bases and the V segment lost 2 bases, leaving 4 bases of the junction unmatched. CDR1 and CDR2 from the germline V gene are SGHKS and YYEKEE (reference sequence). The CDR3 is 16 residues long.

The rearrangement uses TRBV12-3 or TRBV12-4 and TRBJ1-2, with D perhaps TRBD1 (6 bases). The CDR3 extends over 13 amino acids. V was clipped by 6 bases and J by 2 bases, with 10 bases between them. The CDR3 reads CASSRTENYGYTF. In DNA form, the CDR3 reads TGTGCCAGCAGCCGGACAGAGAACTATGGCTACACCTTC.

The chain is built from TRBV5-4 and TRBJ1-1; possible D gene TRBD1, 6 bases. The CDR3 covers 16 residues. V lost 1 base and J 1 base, leaving 14 bases between the germline ends. CDR1 is SGHNT, CDR2 YYREEE, per germline (reference sequence). As DNA, the CDR3 is TGTGCCAGCAGCTTGTCAAAGGGGGTGGCGAACACTGAAGCTTTCTTT. It encodes CASSLSKGVANTEAFF. The full variable domain, with the rest looked up from reference TRBV5-4 and TRBJ1-1, is ETGVTQSPTHLIKTRGQQVTLRCSSQSGHNTVSWYQQALGQGPQFIFQYYREEENGRGNFPPRFSGLQFPNYSSELNVNALELDDSALYLCASSLSKGVANTEAFFGQGTRLTVV.

The rearrangement joins TRBV6-1 to TRBJ2-4; 9 bases fit TRBD1. The ends lost 3 bases at V and 8 bases at J; junction bases unmatched: 5. Germline V gives CDR1 MNHNS, CDR2 SASEGT. The length of the CDR3 is 14 residues. In nucleotides, the CDR3 is TGTGCCAGCAGTGAGGGGACAGGGTGGGACATTCAGTACTTC. It translates to CASSEGTGWDIQYF.

The CDR3 nucleotides are TGTGCCAGTAGTATTCAGACAGGGGGCATCTACGAGCAGTACTTC. Protein product: CASSIQTGGIYEQYF. The J gene is TRBJ2-7, the V gene TRBV19, with 10 bases identical to TRBD1. The CDR3 runs 15 residues. V was clipped by 3 bases and J by 3 bases; unmatched bases: 5. From germline, CDR1 is LNHDA and CDR2 SQIVND (reference sequence).

This sequence joins TRBV30 and TRBJ1-1; TRBD1 agrees at 10 bases. V shed 2 bases, J shed 4 bases, and the junction held 1 base outside the gene matches. Germline V CDR1 and CDR2: GTSNPN, SVGIG (reference sequence). CDR3 length equals 13 residues. The CDR3 DNA sequence: TGTGCCTGGAGTCGGACAGGGGGCACTGAAGCTTTCTTT. Translating it yields CAWSRTGGTEAFF.

This chain uses TRBV10-3 with TRBJ1-6; 9 bases align to TRBD1. The junction had 3 bases not matched to a gene; V was cut back by 9 bases and J by 0 bases. The CDR3 spans 15 residues. The germline V gene encodes CDR1 ENHRY and CDR2 SYGVKD. CDR3 nucleotides: TGTGCCATACGGGACAGGGACTCCTATAATTCACCCCTCCACTTT. The encoded protein is CAIRDRDSYNSPLHF.

V and J are TRBV5-1 and TRBJ1-6, with TRBD1 matching 7 bases. CDR1 is SGHRS, CDR2 YFSETQ, per germline. CDR3 length: 15 residues. V trimming: 0 bases; J trimming: 7 bases; junction bases outside the gene matches: 4. CDR3 region: CASSLEGGRNSPLHF. As DNA, the CDR3 is TGCGCCAGCAGCTTGGAAGGGGGCAGGAATTCACCCCTCCACTTT.

This chain uses TRBV2 with TRBJ2-7, with TRBD1 identical over 8 bases. The CDR3 consists of 12 residues. The V gene end was trimmed by 5 bases and the J gene end by 7 bases; junction bases not matched to a gene: 4. Germline V lookup: CDR1 SNHLY, CDR2 FYNNEI. CDR3 DNA: TGTGCCAGCAGTTACAGGGGGTGGGAGCAGTACTTC. Its protein product is CASSYRGWEQYF.

The rearrangement joins TRBV11-2 to TRBJ1-2, with 9 bases lining up with TRBD1. Germline V lookup: CDR1 SGHAT, CDR2 FQNNGV. This CDR3 is 14 amino acids long. The V gene end was trimmed by 5 bases and the J gene end by 3 bases; junction bases not matched to a gene: 4. The CDR3 coding sequence is TGTGCCAGCAGCAAAGACAGGGGGGACTATGGCTACACCTTC. Its protein is CASSKDRGDYGYTF.

The chain combines TRBV5-1 with TRBJ2-5, with TRBD2 as a possible D gene (6 bases). This CDR3 contains 13 residues. Trimming cost V 3 bases and J 2 bases, with 8 bases left between them. CDR1 is SGHRS and CDR2 is YFSETQ in the germline V gene. CDR3 nucleotide sequence: TGCGCCAGCAGCTGGGCGGGGCAAGAGACCCAGTACTTC. Translation gives CASSWAGQETQYF.

The genes are TRBV9 and TRBJ1-1, with D possibly TRBD1 on 6 matching bases. This CDR3 region has 16 residues. Germline assignment: CDR1 SGDLS and CDR2 YYNGEE. V lost 1 base and J 1 base, leaving 14 bases between the germline ends. The CDR3 is CASSVTPGGPNTEAFF. The CDR3 DNA follows: TGTGCCAGCAGCGTAACACCGGGGGGCCCGAACACTGAAGCTTTCTTT. Combining the CDR3 with reference TRBV9 and TRBJ1-1 gives the whole variable domain DSGVTQTPKHLITATGQRVTLRCSPRSGDLSVYWYQQSLDQGLQFLIQYYNGEERAKGNILERFSAQQFPDLHSELNLSSLELGDSALYFCASSVTPGGPNTEAFFGQGTRLTVV.

The chain carries TRBV27 and TRBJ1-5, with D possibly matching TRBD1 (6 bases). Germline V gene sequence: CDR1 MNHEY, CDR2 SMNVEV (reference sequence). Trimming pared 3 bases from V and 7 bases from J, leaving 16 bases between. CDR3 length: 15 amino acids. CDR3 bases: TGTGCCAGCAGTTTTTCGGGGGGCGGACGGCAGCCCCAGCATTTT. Translating it yields CASSFSGGGRQPQHF.

This clone was seen a single time. This chain uses TRBV5-1 with TRBJ2-3; 8 nucleotides match TRBD2. The CDR3 contains 15 residues. V lost 2 bases and J lost 1; bases outside the gene matches: 3. Germline values: CDR1 SGHRS, CDR2 YFSETQ. CDR3 nucleotides: TGCGCCAGCAGCTTTCAGCGGGGGCGCACAGATACGCAGTATTTT. It translates to CASSFQRGRTDTQYF.

This clone was seen a single time. The chain uses TRBV24-1 and TRBJ2-3; D perhaps matches TRBD2 (5 bases). The V and J ends lost 4 bases and 3 bases respectively, with 13 bases between them. Germline V gene data show CDR1 as KGHDR and CDR2 as SFDVKD. The CDR3 runs 15 residues. The CDR3 sequence: CATSDSGRGTDTQYF. CDR3 nucleotides: TGTGCCACCAGTGACTCGGGGAGAGGAACAGATACGCAGTATTTT.